There are a few counts of the clone carrying this TCR beta chain. What it binds is unknown. At one end the junction does not follow the germline gene, possibly because of a read error. Stable Graves' hyperthyroidism meant no ophthalmopathy progression within 18 months. The data originate from a study of T cells in Graves' hyperthyroidism and ophthalmopathy. Study summary: At initial diagnosis, before any treatment had begun, peripheral blood was obtained. Study-level points and caveats: Using 13 V-J features, a model discriminated ophthalmopathy from stable hyperthyroidism.

The TCR beta CDR3 regions underwent amplification using RNA transcripts as the source. HTBI primers drove first-round RT-PCR of the TCR CDR3. TCRdb re-derived calls from the multiplex PCR reads in MiXCR, one entry per CDR3 protein. This sample has hundreds of thousands of distinct CDR3 sequences, with 30% to 40% found just once. CDR3 length: 16 amino acids. Germline V CDR1 and CDR2: ENHRY, SYGVKD. The receptor comes from a woman in her forties with Graves' hyperthyroidism. Source material: blood. The J gene is TRBJ2-2, the V gene TRBV10-3; 7 bases are a match to TRBD2. The CDR3 bases are TGTGCCAGCAGTTGGGGAGGGCCAGGTGGGACCGGGGAGCTGTTTTTT. It codes for CASSWGGPGGTGELFF.